This T cell receptor (beta chain) was captured in a study of blood T cell repertoires in COVID-19. Background on the study: Spain, Italy and the United States supplied samples that represented acute and convalescent COVID-19.

Original handling: Amplified reference gene primers provided the basis for estimating nucleated cell counts. Repertoires were generated with immunoSEQ multiplex PCR, while TCRdb's copy carries only in-frame clones and drops some. That table is the source of V, J and clone size, and D and trimming were worked out from the DNA. Of 150,000 to 180,000 clones in the sample, about 90% were seen once. J gave up 6 bases and V 8 bases, and 6 bases lay outside the gene matches. Per germline, CDR1 MNHEY and CDR2 SVGAGI. The CDR3 runs to 15 residues. Sequencing was done on a sample of peripheral blood. The TCR comes from a man in his fifties with acute or convalescent COVID-19. This chain uses TRBV6-5 with TRBJ2-1; 14 positions match TRBD2. In nucleotides, the CDR3 is TGTGCCAGCTCAAGACTAGCGGGGGGGGGCAATGAGCAGTTCTTC. It is translated as CASSRLAGGGNEQFF.